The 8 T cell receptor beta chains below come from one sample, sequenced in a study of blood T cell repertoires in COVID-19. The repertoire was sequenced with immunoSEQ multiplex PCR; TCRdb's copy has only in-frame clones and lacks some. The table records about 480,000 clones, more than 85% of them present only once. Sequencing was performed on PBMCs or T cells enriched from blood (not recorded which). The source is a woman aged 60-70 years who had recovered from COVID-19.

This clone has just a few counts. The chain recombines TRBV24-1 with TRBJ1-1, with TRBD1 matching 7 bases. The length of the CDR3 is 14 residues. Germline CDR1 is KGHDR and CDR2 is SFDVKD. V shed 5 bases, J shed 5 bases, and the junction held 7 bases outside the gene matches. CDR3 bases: TGTGCCACCAGTGGCCCAGGGGGAGGTACTGAAGCTTTCTTT. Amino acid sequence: CATSGPGGGTEAFF.

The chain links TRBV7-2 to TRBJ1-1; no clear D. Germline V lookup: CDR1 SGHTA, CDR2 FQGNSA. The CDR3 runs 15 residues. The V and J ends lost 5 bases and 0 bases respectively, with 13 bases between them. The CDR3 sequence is CASSGGWAMNTEAFF. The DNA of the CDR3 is TGTGCCAGCAGCGGAGGGTGGGCTATGAACACTGAAGCTTTCTTT.

The CDR3 sequence: CASSQDLRTSGWTDTQYF. The DNA for the CDR3 is TGTGCCAGCAGCCAAGATCTTCGGACTAGCGGGTGGACAGATACGCAGTATTTT. The rearrangement links TRBV3-1 (or the pseudogene TRBV3-2) to TRBJ2-3, with TRBD2 matching 11 bases. CDR1 and CDR2 from the germline V gene are LGHDT and YNNKEL (reference sequence). Trimming cost V 0 bases and J 3 bases; bases outside gene matches: 8. The CDR3 sequence is 18 residues long.

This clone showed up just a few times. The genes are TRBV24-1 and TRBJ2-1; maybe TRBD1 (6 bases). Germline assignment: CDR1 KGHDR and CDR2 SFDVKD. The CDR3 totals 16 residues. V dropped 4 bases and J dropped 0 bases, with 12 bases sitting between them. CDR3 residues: CATSDILGGSYNEQFF. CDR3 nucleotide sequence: TGTGCCACCAGTGACATTTTAGGGGGCTCCTACAATGAGCAGTTCTTC.

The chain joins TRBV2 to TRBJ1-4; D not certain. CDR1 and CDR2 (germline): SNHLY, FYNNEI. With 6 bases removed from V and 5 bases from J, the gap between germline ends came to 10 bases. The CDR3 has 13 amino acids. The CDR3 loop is CASRRRENEKLFF. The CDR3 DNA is TGTGCCAGCAGACGACGGGAGAATGAAAAACTGTTTTTT.

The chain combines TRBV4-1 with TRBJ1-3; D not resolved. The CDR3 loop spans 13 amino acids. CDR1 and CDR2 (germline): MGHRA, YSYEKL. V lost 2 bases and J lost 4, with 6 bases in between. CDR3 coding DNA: TGCGCCAGCAGCCAATCGACAGGAAACACCATATATTTT. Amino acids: CASSQSTGNTIYF.

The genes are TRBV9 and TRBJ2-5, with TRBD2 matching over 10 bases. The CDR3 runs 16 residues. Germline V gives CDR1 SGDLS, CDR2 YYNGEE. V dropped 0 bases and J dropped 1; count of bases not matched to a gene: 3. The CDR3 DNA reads TGTGCCAGCAGCGTAGGGCTAGCGGGGGCCCAAGAGACCCAGTACTTC. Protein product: CASSVGLAGAQETQYF. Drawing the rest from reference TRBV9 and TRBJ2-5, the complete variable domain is DSGVTQTPKHLITATGQRVTLRCSPRSGDLSVYWYQQSLDQGLQFLIQYYNGEERAKGNILERFSAQQFPDLHSELNLSSLELGDSALYFCASSVGLAGAQETQYFGPGTRLLVL.

The CDR3 DNA follows: TGCAGCGTAGCGGACTATGGCTACACCTTC. Translation gives CSVADYGYTF. J is TRBJ1-2 and V is TRBV29-1; D gene uncertain. Trimming stripped 6 bases from V and 3 bases from J, with 5 bases between. CDR3 size: 10 residues. Germline values: CDR1 SQVTM, CDR2 ANQGSEA.